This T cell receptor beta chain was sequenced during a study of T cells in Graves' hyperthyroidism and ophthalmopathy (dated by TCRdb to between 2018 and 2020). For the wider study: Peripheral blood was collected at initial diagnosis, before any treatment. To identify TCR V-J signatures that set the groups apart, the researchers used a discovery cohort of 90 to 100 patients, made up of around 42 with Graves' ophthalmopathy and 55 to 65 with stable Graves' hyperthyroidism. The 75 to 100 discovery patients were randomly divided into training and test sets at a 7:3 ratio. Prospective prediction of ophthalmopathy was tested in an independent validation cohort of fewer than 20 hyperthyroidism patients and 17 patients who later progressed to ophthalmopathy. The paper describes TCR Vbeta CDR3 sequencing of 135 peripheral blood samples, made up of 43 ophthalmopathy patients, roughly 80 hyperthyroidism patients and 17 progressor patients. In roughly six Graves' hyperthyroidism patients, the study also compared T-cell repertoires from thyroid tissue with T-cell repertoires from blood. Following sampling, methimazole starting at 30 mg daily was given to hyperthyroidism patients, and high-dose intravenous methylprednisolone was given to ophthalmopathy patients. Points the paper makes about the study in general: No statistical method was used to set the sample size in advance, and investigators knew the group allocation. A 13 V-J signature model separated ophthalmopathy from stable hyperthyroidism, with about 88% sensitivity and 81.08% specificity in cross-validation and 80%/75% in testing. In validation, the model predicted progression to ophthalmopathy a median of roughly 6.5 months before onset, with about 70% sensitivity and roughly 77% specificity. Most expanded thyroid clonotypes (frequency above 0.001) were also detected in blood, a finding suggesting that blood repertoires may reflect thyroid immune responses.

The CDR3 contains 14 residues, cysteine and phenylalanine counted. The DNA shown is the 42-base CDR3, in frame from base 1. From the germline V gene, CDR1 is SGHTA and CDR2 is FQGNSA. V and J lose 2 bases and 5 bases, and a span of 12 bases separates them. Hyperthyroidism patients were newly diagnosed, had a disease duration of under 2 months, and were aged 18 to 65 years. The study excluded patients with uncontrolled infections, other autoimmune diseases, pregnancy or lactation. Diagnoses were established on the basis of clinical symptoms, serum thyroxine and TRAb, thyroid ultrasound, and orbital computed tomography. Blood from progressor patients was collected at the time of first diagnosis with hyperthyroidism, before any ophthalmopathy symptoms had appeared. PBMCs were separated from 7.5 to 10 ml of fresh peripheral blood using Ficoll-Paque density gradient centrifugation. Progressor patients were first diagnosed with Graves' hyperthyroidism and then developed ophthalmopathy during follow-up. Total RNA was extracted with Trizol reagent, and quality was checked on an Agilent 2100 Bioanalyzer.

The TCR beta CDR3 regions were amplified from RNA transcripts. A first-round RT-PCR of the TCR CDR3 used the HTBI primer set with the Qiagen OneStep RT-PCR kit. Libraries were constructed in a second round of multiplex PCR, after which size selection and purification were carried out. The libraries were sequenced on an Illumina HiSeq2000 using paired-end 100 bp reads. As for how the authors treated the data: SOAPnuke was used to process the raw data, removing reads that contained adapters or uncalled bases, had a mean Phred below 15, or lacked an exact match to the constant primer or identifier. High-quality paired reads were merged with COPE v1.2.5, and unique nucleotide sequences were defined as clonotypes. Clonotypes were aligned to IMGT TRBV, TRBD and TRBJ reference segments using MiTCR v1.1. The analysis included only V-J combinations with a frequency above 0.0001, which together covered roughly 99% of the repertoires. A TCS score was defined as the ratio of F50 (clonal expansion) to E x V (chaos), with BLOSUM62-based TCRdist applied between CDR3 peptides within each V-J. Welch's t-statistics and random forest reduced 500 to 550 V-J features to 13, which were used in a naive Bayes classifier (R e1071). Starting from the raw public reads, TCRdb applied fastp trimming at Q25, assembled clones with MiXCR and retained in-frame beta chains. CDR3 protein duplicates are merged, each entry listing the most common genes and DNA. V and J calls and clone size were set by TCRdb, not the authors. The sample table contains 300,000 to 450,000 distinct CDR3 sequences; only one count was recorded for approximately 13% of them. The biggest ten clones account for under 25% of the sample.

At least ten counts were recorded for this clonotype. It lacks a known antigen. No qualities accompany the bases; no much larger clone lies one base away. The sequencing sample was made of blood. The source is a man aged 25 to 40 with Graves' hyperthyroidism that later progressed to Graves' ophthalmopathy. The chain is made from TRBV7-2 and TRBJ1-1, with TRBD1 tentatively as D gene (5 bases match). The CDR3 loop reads CASSLTLGRTEAFF. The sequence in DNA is TGTGCCAGCAGCTTAACCCTGGGGCGGACTGAAGCTTTCTTT.